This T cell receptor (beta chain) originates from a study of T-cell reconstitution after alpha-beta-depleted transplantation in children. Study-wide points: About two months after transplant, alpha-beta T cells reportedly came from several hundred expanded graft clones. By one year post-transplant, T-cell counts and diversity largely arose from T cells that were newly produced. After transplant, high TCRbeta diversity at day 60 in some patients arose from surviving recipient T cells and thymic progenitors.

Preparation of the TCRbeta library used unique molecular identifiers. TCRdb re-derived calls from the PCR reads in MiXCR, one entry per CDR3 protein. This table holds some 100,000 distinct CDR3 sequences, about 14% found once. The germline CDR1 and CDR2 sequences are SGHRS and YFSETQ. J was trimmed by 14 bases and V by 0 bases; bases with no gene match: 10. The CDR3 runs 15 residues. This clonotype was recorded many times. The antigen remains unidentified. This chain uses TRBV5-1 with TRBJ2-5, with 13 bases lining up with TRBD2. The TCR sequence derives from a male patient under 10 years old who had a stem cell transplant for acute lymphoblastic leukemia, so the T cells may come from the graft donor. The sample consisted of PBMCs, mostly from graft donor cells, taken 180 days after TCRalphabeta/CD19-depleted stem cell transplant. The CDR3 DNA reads TGCGCCAGCAGCTTGGCGGGACTAGCGGGGACAATCTACTACTTC. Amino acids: CASSLAGLAGTIYYF.